The 15 T cell receptor beta chains below all came from one sample that was sequenced in a study of shared clonotypes between healthy human individuals (dated by TCRdb to 2018 to 2020). Library generation was performed with the immunoSEQ multiplex PCR assay. TCRdb mirrors the immuneACCESS table, restricted to in-frame sequences. Some clones are absent from its copies; in checked studies, under half trace to an unresolved V gene, and the reason for the others is unknown. The sample table contains millions of clones; only one count was recorded for over 85% of them. The ten most abundant clones make up roughly 0.14% of the sample. Input material: naive CD4+ T cells sorted from blood. This specimen's cell subset or site label, interpreted: CD45RA+ positively selected. These receptors were obtained from a young man in good health.

The rearrangement links TRBV5-4 to TRBJ1-4, with TRBD1 as a possible D gene (5 bases). From germline, CDR1 is SGHNT and CDR2 YYREEE (reference sequence). This CDR3 has 15 amino acids. V was shortened by 5 bases and J by 5 bases, with 16 bases between the two germline ends. The CDR3 DNA reads TGTGCCAGCAGTTCGGAGCCGGGACCGAATGAAAAACTGTTTTTT. Translated: CASSSEPGPNEKLFF.

The rearrangement uses TRBV7-9 and TRBJ1-4; 10 bases line up with TRBD1. Germline assignment: CDR1 SEHNR and CDR2 FQNEAQ (reference sequence). The CDR3 consists of 14 residues. The V and J ends lost 5 bases and 8 bases, in that order; junction bases with no gene match: 5. The CDR3 is CASSIDRGREKLFF. The CDR3 DNA is TGTGCCAGCAGCATCGACAGGGGGCGCGAAAAACTGTTTTTT.

The chain joins TRBV29-1 to TRBJ2-5, with D perhaps given as TRBD1 or TRBD2 (5 bases each). V lost 7 bases to trimming and J lost 0 bases, with 9 bases between them. CDR1 and CDR2 (germline): SQVTM, ANQGSEA. The CDR3 loop spans 12 amino acids. The CDR3 DNA follows: TGCAGCGGCGAGGGGAACCAAGAGACCCAGTACTTC. It translates to CSGEGNQETQYF.

This chain connects TRBV25-1 to TRBJ2-3, with no clear D. The germline CDR1 and CDR2 sequences are MGHDK and SYGVNS. The CDR3 length is 16 residues. V was trimmed by 3 bases and J by 0 bases, leaving 13 bases between them. The CDR3 loop reads CASSESYRLSTDTQYF. CDR3 coding DNA: TGTGCCAGCAGTGAGTCCTACCGTCTTAGCACAGATACGCAGTATTTT.

This chain uses TRBV19 with TRBJ2-7; D is undetermined. Germline CDR1 is LNHDA and CDR2 is SQIVND (reference sequence). There are 14 residues in the CDR3. V lost 3 bases to trimming and J lost 3 bases, with 12 bases between them. The CDR3 is CASSIHYRDYEQYF. Here the CDR3 DNA reads TGTGCCAGTAGTATCCACTATAGGGACTACGAGCAGTACTTC.

This chain links TRBV11-2 with TRBJ2-1, with 11 positions matching TRBD2. Germline CDR1 and CDR2: SGHAT and FQNNGV. The CDR3 extends over 15 amino acids. The V gene end was trimmed by 9 bases and the J gene end by 8 bases; junction bases not matched to a gene: 12. This CDR3 is CASTPLTSGAHEQFF. The CDR3 DNA follows: TGTGCCAGTACGCCCCTGACTAGCGGGGCTCATGAGCAGTTCTTC.

V is TRBV2 and J is TRBJ2-2, with 9 bases fitting TRBD1. Germline loops: CDR1 SNHLY, CDR2 FYNNEI. The CDR3 runs 15 residues. The trim removed 7 bases at V and 6 bases at J, leaving 9 bases unmatched. The CDR3 DNA reads as TGTGCCAGCACCGATGGGACAGGGAAGGCCGGGGAGCTGTTTTTT. Residues: CASTDGTGKAGELFF.

The chain employs TRBV2 and TRBJ1-1; D is unresolved. Trimming left V 7 bases short and J 1 base short, with 13 bases between. The germline V gene has CDR1 SNHLY and CDR2 FYNNEI. This CDR3 is built from 14 residues. CDR3 region: CASMGLQTNTEAFF. The CDR3 coding sequence is TGTGCCAGCATGGGGTTACAGACGAACACTGAAGCTTTCTTT.

The J gene is TRBJ1-1, the V gene TRBV27; the D is unclear. Germline values: CDR1 MNHEY, CDR2 SMNVEV (reference sequence). The V gene lost 6 bases and the J gene lost 0 bases, with 11 bases spanning the gap. The CDR3 is made up of 14 amino acids. The CDR3 loop is CASSIGPVNTEAFF. As DNA, the CDR3 is TGTGCCAGCAGCATCGGCCCTGTGAACACTGAAGCTTTCTTT.

The chain has TRBV12-5 and TRBJ2-7, with 12 positions matching TRBD2. The V and J ends lost 1 base and 2 bases, in that order; junction bases with no gene match: 3. Germline V lookup: CDR1 LGHNT, CDR2 FRNRAP. The CDR3 is 16 amino acids. This CDR3 reads CASGLAGLAGPYEQYF. The CDR3 bases are TGTGCTAGTGGTTTGGCGGGACTAGCGGGCCCCTACGAGCAGTACTTC.

In this sample, this clone turned up a few times. The V call is TRBV6-1, the J call TRBJ1-6; possible D gene TRBD1, 6 bases. Germline lookup yields CDR1 MNHNS and CDR2 SASEGT. This CDR3 comprises 15 residues. Trimming shortened V by 4 bases and J by 6 bases, and 13 bases separated the two germline ends. The CDR3 DNA follows: TGTGCCAGCAGTGTGGGCAGGGGAACTAATTCACCCCTCCACTTT. Protein product: CASSVGRGTNSPLHF.

V usage is TRBV5-6 and J usage is TRBJ1-6; D is possibly TRBD1 (6 bases). Deletions cut 5 bases from V and 4 bases from J, with 19 bases between. This CDR3 has 17 amino acids. Per the germline V gene, CDR1 is SGHDT and CDR2 is YYEEEE. The CDR3 DNA sequence: TGTGCCAGCAGTGAGAGGGGGGAAAGGTGGTATAATTCACCCCTCCACTTT. Translated: CASSERGERWYNSPLHF. Drawing the rest from reference TRBV5-6 and TRBJ1-6, the complete variable domain is DAGVTQSPTHLIKTRGQQVTLRCSPKSGHDTVSWYQQALGQGPQFIFQYYEEEERQRGNFPDRFSGHQFPNYSSELNVNALLLGDSALYLCASSERGERWYNSPLHFGNGTRLTVT.

The chain couples TRBV2 to TRBJ2-6, with D perhaps TRBD1 or TRBD2 (5 bases each). Germline V gene lookup returns CDR1 SNHLY and CDR2 FYNNEI. V lost 8 bases to trimming and J lost 2 bases, with 16 bases between them. There are 16 residues in the CDR3. This CDR3 is CASLSSRGAGANVLTF. In DNA form, the CDR3 reads TGTGCCAGCTTATCCTCTAGGGGAGCTGGGGCCAACGTCCTGACTTTC.

In the case of this clone: Other DNA sequences in this sample translate to the same CDR3. The chain employs TRBV6-1 and TRBJ1-2; 10 bases fit TRBD1. Germline V gene lookup returns CDR1 MNHNS and CDR2 SASEGT. J lost 8 bases, V lost 6 bases, and 3 bases had no gene match. The CDR3 length is 12 residues. CDR3 loop: CASRTGGEGYTF. The CDR3 DNA sequence: TGTGCCAGCAGGACAGGGGGCGAGGGCTACACCTTC.

This sequence joins TRBV18 and TRBJ2-6; a possible D gene is TRBD2 (5 bases). CDR1 is KGHSH, CDR2 LQKENI, per germline. This CDR3 has 16 amino acids. V was trimmed by 3 bases and J by 1 base, leaving 10 bases between them. The CDR3 loop reads CASSPTTGSGANVLTF. In DNA form, the CDR3 reads TGTGCCAGCTCACCCACAACGGGATCTGGGGCCAACGTCCTGACTTTC.